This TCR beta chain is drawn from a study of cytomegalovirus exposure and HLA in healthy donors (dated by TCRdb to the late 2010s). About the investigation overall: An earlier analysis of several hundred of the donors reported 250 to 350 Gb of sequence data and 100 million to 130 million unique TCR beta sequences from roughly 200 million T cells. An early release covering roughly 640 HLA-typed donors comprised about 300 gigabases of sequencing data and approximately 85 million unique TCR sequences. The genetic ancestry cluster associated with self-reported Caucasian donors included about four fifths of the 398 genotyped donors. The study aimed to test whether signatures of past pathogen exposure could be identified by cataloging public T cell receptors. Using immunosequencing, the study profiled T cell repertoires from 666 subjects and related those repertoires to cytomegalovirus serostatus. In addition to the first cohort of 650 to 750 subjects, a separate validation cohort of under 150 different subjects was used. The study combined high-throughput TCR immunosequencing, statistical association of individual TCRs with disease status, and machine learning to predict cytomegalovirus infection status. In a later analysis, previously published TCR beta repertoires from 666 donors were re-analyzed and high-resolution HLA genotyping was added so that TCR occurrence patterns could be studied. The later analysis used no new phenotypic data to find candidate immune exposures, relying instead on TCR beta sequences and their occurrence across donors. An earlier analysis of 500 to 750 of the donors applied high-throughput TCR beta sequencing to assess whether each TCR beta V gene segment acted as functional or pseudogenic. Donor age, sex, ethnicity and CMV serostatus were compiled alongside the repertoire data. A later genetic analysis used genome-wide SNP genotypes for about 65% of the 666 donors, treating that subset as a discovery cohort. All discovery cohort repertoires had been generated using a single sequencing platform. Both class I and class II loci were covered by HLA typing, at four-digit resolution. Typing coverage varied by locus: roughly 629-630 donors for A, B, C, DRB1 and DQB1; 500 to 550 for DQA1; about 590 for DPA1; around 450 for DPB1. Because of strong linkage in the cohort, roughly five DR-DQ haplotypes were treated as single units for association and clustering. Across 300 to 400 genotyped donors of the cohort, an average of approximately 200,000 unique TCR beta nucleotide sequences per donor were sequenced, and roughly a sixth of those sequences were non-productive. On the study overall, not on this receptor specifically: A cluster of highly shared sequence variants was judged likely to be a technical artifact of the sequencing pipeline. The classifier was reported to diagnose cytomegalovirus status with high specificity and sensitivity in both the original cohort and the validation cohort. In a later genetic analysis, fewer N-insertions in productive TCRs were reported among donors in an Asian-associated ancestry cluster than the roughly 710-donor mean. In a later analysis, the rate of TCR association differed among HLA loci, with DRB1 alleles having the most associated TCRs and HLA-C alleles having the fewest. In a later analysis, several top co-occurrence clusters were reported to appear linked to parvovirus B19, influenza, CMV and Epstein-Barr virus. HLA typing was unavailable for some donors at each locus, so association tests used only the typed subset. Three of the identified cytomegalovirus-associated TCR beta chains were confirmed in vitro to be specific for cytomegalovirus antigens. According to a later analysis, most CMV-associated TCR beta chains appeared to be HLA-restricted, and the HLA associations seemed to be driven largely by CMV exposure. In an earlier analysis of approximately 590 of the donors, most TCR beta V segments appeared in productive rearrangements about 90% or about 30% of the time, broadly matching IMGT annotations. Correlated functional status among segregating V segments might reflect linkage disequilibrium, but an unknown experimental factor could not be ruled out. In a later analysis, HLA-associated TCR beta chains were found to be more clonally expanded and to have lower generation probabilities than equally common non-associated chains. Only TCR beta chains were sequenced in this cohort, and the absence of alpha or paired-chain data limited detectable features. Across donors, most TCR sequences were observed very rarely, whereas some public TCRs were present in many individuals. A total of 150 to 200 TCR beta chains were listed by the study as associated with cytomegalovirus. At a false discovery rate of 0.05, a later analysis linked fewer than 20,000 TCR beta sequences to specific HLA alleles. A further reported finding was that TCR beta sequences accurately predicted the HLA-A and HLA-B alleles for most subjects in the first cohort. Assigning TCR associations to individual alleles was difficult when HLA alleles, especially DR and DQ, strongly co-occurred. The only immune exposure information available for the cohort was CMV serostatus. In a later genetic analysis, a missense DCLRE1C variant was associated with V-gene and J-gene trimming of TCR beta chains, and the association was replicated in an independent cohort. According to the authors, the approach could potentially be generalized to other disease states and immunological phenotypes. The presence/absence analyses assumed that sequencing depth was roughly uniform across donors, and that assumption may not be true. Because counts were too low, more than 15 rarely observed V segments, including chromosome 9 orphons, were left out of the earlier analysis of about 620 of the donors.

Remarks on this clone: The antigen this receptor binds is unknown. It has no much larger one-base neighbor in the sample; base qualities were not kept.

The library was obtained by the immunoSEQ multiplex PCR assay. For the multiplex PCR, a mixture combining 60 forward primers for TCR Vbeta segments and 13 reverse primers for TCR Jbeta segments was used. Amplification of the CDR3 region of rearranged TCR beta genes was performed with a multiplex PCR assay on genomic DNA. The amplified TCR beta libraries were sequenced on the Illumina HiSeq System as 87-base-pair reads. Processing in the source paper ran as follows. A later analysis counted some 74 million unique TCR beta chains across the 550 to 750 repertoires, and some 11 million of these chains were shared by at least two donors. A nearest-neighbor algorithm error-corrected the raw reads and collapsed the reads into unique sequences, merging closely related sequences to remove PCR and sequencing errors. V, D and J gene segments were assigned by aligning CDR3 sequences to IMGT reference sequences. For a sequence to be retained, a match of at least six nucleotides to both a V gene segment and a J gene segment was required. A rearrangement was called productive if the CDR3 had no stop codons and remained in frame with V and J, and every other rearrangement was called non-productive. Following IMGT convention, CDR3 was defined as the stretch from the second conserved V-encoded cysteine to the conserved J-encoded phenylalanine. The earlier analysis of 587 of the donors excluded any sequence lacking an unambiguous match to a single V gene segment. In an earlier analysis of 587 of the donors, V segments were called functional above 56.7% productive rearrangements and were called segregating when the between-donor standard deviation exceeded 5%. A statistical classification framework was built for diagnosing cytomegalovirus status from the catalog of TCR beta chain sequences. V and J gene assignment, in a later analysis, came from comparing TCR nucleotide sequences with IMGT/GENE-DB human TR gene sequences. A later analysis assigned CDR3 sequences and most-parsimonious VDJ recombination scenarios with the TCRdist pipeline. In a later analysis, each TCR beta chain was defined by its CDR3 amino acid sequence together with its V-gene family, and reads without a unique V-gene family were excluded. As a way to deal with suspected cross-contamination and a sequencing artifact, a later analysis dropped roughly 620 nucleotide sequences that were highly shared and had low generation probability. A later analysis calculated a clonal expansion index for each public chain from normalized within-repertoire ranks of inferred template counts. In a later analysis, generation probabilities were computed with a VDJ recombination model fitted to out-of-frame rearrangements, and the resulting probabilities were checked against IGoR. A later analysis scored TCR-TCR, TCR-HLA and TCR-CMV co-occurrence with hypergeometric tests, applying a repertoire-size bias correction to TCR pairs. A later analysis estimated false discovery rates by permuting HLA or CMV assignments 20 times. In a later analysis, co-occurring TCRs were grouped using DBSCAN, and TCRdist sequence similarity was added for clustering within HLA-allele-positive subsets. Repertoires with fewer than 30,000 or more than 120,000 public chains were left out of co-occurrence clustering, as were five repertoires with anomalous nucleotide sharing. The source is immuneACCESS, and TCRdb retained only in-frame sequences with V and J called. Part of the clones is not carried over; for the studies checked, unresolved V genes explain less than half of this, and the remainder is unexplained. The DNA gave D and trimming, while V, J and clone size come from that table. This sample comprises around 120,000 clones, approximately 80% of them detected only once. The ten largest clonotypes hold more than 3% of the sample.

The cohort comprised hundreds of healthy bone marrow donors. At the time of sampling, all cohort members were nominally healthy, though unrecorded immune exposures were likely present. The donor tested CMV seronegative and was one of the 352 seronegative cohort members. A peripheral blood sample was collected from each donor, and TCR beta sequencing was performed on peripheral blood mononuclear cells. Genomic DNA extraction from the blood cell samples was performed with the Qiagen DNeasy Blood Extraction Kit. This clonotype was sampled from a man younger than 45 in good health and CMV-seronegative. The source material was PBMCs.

CDR3 protein: CAWAGDGNQPQHF. The nucleotide sequence reads TGTGCCTGGGCGGGGGACGGCAATCAGCCCCAGCATTTT. The chain is made from TRBV30 and TRBJ1-5, with TRBD1 perhaps the D gene, on 5 matching bases. Deletion took 5 bases off V and 2 bases off J, with a span of 10 bases between the germline ends. Via the germline V gene (reference sequence), CDR1 is GTSNPN and CDR2 SVGIG. Spanning cysteine to phenylalanine, the CDR3 consists of 13 amino acids. Only CDR3 DNA is held: 39 bases, read in frame from base 1.